One T cell receptor beta chain is described in this entry. Antigen unknown. The data were taken from a study of T cell responses to AZD1222 COVID-19 vaccine. Study outcomes and limitations: The study found Spike-specific TCR breadth and depth rose after two AZD1222 doses. Reportedly, nearly half of unique spike TCRs recognized epitopes outside B.1.351/B.1.1.7 mutations.

Data came from immunoSEQ multiplex PCR; TCRdb stores just in-frame clones and leaves some out. The top ten hold 1.5% to 2% of the sample, which has about 150,000 clones, just under 95% seen once. The material sequenced was peripheral blood, taken on day 0 of AZD1222 vaccination. The receptor comes from an adult in good health.

CDR3 nucleotide sequence: TGCGCCAGCAGCTGGACCGGGACAGGCTACGAGCAGTACTTC. This codes for CASSWTGTGYEQYF. The rearrangement links TRBV5-1 to TRBJ2-7, with 8 bases lining up with TRBD1. The CDR3 length is 14 residues. In germline, CDR1 is SGHRS, CDR2 YFSETQ. The trim removed 3 bases at V and 3 bases at J, leaving 5 bases unmatched.